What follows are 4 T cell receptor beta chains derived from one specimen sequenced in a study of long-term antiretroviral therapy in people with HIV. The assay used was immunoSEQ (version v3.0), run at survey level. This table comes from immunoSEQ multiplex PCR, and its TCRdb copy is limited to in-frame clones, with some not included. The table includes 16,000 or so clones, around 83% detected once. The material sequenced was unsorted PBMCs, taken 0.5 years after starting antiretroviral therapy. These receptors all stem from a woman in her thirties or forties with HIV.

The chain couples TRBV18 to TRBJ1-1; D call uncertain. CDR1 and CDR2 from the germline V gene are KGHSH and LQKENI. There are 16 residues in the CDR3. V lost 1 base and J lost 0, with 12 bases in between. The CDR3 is CASSPQFGGMNTEAFF. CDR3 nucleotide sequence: TGTGCCAGCTCACCACAGTTCGGCGGGATGAACACTGAAGCTTTCTTT.

The CDR3 region is CASSELVGGGYTF. CDR3 nucleotides: TGTGCCAGCAGTGAATTGGTGGGTGGGGGCTACACCTTC. The chain couples TRBV2 to TRBJ1-2; D is uncertain. The CDR3 consists of 13 residues. V was shortened by 2 bases and J by 8 bases, with 12 bases between the two germline ends. CDR1 SNHLY and CDR2 FYNNEI come from the germline V gene.

The CDR3 DNA is TGTGCCAGTAGCCATGACAGGGGCGAGCAGTACTTC. This codes for CASSHDRGEQYF. The V call is TRBV19, the J call TRBJ2-7, with 8 bases matching TRBD1. The CDR3 runs to 12 residues. Germline-derived CDR1 and CDR2 are LNHDA and SQIVND (reference sequence). Losses at the gene ends were 6 bases for V and 6 bases for J; bases not matched to a gene: 4.

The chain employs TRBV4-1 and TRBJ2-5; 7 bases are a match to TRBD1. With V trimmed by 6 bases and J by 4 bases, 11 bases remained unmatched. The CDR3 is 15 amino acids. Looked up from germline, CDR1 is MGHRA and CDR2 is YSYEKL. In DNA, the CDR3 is TGCGCCAGCAGATTGGGCCAGGGGGTGGTAGAGACCCAGTACTTC. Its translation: CASRLGQGVVETQYF.